This TCR beta chain was identified in a study of T cells in Graves' hyperthyroidism and ophthalmopathy. Study-wide results and limits: The model identified upcoming ophthalmopathy a median around 6 months ahead of onset. Through a model of 13 V-J features, ophthalmopathy was separated from stable hyperthyroidism.

The CDR3 covers 14 residues. The V gene lost 5 bases and the J gene lost 0 bases, with 7 bases spanning the gap. Germline V gene data show CDR1 as SGHVS and CDR2 as FNYEAQ. This clonotype was observed many times. Its antigen is unidentified. What was amplified from RNA transcripts were TCR beta CDR3 regions. An initial round of RT-PCR targeting the TCR CDR3 relied on the HTBI primer set. TCRdb reanalysed the multiplex PCR reads using MiXCR and keeps one entry per CDR3 protein. In the table there are 560,000 or so distinct CDR3 sequences, more than 45% of which are singletons. Hyperthyroidism patients were newly diagnosed, had disease duration under 2 months, and were aged 18 to 65 years.

The origin of this receptor is a woman between 18 and 29 years old with Graves' hyperthyroidism. J is TRBJ2-2 and V is TRBV7-6; D is uncertain. Sequenced: peripheral blood or thyroid tissue (not recorded which). The CDR3 DNA sequence: TGTGCCAGCAGCCCGCCAACGAACACCGGGGAGCTGTTTTTT. Protein: CASSPPTNTGELFF. Together with reference TRBV7-6 and TRBJ2-2, the CDR3 gives the full variable domain: GAGVSQSPRYKVTKRGQDVALRCDPISGHVSLYWYRQALGQGPEFLTYFNYEAQQDKSGLPNDRFSAERPEGSISTLTIQRTEQRDSAMYRCASSPPTNTGELFFGEGSRLTVL.